This record concerns one TCR beta chain sequence. The antigen remains undetermined. Profiling relied on immunoSEQ multiplex PCR, and the TCRdb table lists in-frame clones only, not all of them. The sample holds 10,000 to 15,000 clones, about three fifths seen once. The data derive from a study of neoadjuvant anti-PD-1 for oral cavity cancer. Background on the study: Patients without progression got a fourth dose around day 43. Study results and limitations: Non-responders to neoadjuvant nivolumab had significantly more clonal PBMC T cells than responders.

The clonotype originates from a person aged 40-85 years with oral cavity squamous cell carcinoma. The sequencing used PBMCs, collected before nivolumab (anti-PD-1) treatment.

CDR3 loop: CASSYSGQGRVYEQYF. The CDR3 nucleotides read TGTGCCAGCAGTTACTCAGGACAGGGGCGGGTTTACGAGCAGTACTTC. J is TRBJ2-7 and V is TRBV6-5; 9 bases fit TRBD1. Unmatched junction bases numbered 7, after V lost 0 bases and J lost 4 bases. Germline CDR1 and CDR2: MNHEY and SVGAGI. This CDR3 has 16 amino acids.